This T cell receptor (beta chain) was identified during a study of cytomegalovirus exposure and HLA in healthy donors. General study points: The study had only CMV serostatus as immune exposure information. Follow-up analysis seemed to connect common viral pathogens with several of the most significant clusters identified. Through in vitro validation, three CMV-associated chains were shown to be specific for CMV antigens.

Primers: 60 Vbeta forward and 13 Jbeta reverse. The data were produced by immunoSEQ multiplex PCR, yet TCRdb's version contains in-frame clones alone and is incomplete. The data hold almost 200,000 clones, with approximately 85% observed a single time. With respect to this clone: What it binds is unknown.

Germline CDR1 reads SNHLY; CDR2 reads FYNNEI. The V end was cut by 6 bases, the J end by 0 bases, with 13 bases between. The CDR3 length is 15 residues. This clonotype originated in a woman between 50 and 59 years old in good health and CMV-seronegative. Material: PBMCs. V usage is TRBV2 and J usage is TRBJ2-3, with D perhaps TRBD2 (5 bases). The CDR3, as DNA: TGTGCCAGCAGACACTCGACTACAAGCACAGATACGCAGTATTTT. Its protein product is CASRHSTTSTDTQYF.